Below are 5 T cell receptor beta chains sequenced from a single sample in a study of OX40 agonist ivuxolimab in advanced cancers. The assay was immunoSEQ multiplex PCR, and TCRdb's table has in-frame clones only and misses some. The sample lists some 60,000 clones; about 89% were seen once. The sequencing used CD4+ or CD8+ T cells sorted from blood, collected in a trial of the OX40 agonist ivuxolimab. These receptors were collected from an adult with an advanced solid tumor such as melanoma, head and neck, liver or kidney cancer.

This rearrangement joins TRBV6-1 to TRBJ1-3; D is unresolved. V was trimmed by 1 base and J by 4 bases, leaving 8 bases between them. CDR3 length: 14 residues. Germline V gene lookup returns CDR1 MNHNS and CDR2 SASEGT. In DNA, the CDR3 is TGTGCCAGCAGTGAAGAACGGCGCGGAAACACCATATATTTT. Protein sequence: CASSEERRGNTIYF.

By its share, this clone is medium-sized (0.01 to 0.1%). The CDR3 nucleotides read TGCGCGTGCCCCTCGGCAGGGGGAGGGCCGGGCAATCAGCCCCAGCATTTT. Its translation is CACPSAGGGPGNQPQHF. The chain is built from TRBV10-1 and TRBJ1-5; the match to TRBD1 covers 7 bases. The CDR3 runs to 17 residues. From germline, CDR1 is WNHNN and CDR2 SYGVQD (reference sequence).

V usage is TRBV15 and J usage is TRBJ2-7; no clear D gene. Per germline, CDR1 LNHNV and CDR2 YYDKDF (reference sequence). V lost 3 bases, J lost 4 bases, and 7 bases lay in between. This CDR3 has 12 residues. In DNA, the CDR3 is TGTGCCACCAGCAGCTCGTTTTACGAGCAGTACTTC. It specifies CATSSSFYEQYF.

The chain couples TRBV28 to TRBJ1-2; 9 bases align to TRBD1. Unmatched junction bases numbered 9, after V lost 4 bases and J lost 3 bases. The CDR3 spans 16 residues. The germline V gene encodes CDR1 MDHEN and CDR2 SYDVKM. This CDR3 reads CASSWSPGQGHYGYTF. CDR3 DNA sequence: TGTGCCAGCAGTTGGTCCCCGGGACAGGGTCACTATGGCTACACCTTC.

The V call is TRBV2, the J call TRBJ2-5; possibly TRBD1 or TRBD2 for D (5 bases each). Germline V CDR1 and CDR2: SNHLY, FYNNEI. V was cut by 9 bases and J by 2 bases, with 13 bases left in between. This CDR3 has 13 residues. CDR3 nucleotides: TGTGCCAGGCGTGGGGGTGAGCAAGAGACCCAGTACTTC. Its protein is CARRGGEQETQYF.